This T cell receptor (beta chain) appears in the sequencing data of a study of CXCR3-negative and CXCR3-positive naive CD8 T cells. Study at large: Sequencing gave 110 million to 150 million TRB reads overall, about 1.5 +/- 0.3 million per library. Study outcomes and limitations: With respect to TRBV-TRBJ usage, naive CXCR3-negative and CXCR3-positive cells were similar; memory differed. Memory CD8+ cells had much lower diversity, and both naive subsets had comparably high diversity. Against CXCR3-negative naive cells, CXCR3-positive naive cells showed more hydrophobic TRB CDR3s.

The authors prepared UMI-labeled TRB cDNA libraries by 5' RACE. Reprocessing the 5' RACE reads, TCRdb reports a single entry for every CDR3 protein and omits DNA. Recorded for this sample: about 5,200 distinct CDR3 sequences. Its frequency marks this clonotype as medium-sized. Its antigen is still unknown. This CDR3 contains 18 residues. Germline loops: CDR1 SGHDT, CDR2 YYEEEE. A CD45RO-CCR7+CD27+CD95- profile was what naive CD8+ T cells displayed. The TCR sequence derives from a human donor in good health. Some clones in this sample may be carry-over from other donors' samples. V usage is TRBV5-6 and J usage is TRBJ2-1; as DNA is missing, the TRBD2 call by TCRdb cannot be tested. Sequencing was carried out using naive CXCR3+ CD8+ T cells from blood. Subset: CD45RO-CCR7+CD27+CD95- naive CD8+ T cells expressing CXCR3 (TNR3+). CDR3 sequence: CASSLARGIHSAYNEQFF.